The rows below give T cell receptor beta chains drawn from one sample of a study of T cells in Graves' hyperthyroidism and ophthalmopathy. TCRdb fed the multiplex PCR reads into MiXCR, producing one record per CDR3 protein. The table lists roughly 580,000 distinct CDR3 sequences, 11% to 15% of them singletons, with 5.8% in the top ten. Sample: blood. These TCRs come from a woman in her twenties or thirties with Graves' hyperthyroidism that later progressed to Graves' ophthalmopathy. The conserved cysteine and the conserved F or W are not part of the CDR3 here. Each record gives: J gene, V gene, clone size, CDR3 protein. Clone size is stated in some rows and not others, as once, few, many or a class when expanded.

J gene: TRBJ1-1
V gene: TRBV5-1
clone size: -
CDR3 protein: ASSLYSPDNTEAF

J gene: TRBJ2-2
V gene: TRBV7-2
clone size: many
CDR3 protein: ASSSLRGSNTGELF

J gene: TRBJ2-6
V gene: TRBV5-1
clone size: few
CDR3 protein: ASSLTGTSSGANVLT

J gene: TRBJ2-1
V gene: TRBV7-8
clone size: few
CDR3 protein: ASSPRGGQEGEQF

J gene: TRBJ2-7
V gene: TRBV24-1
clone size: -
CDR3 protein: ATSDSYTDEQY

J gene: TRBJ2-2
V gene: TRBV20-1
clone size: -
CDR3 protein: SARGAGRGTGELF

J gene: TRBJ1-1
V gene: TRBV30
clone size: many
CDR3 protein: AWRIRAGTEAF

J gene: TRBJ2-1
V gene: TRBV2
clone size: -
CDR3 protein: ASTLRTSGSSYNEQF

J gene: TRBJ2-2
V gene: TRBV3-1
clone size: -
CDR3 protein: ASSQDVHLGTGELF

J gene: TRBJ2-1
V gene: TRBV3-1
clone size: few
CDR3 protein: ASSQVDSYNEQF

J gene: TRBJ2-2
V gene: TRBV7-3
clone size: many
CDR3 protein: ASSATGGNTGELF

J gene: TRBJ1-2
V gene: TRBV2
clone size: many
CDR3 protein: ASRDRQEANYGYT

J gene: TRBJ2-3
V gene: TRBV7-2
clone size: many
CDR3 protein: ASKTGEGTDTQY

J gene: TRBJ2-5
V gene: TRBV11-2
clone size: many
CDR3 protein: ASGLSEIQETQY

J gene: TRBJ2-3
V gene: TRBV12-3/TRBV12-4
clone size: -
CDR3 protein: ASSWPGQGADTQY

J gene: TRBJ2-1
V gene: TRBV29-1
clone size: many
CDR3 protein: ASSGWRSYNEQF

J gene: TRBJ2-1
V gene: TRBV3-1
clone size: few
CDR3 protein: ASSQTGTGGGYEQF

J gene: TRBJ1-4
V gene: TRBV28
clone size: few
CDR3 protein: ASSSQGLREKLF

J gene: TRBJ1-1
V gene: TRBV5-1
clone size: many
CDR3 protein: ASSLAPGSDTEAF

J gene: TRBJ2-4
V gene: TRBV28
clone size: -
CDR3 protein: ASSFLFTDRGPTLNIQY

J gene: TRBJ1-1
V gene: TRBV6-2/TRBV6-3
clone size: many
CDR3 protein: ASSPPVGEAF

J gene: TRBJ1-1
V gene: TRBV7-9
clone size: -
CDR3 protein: ASSSRGRPRKEGTEAF

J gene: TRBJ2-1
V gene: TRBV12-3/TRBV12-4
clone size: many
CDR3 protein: ASSLGGMLADEQF

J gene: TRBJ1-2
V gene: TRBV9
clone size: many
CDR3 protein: ASSGGAEDGYT

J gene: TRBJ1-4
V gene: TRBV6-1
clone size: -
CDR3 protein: ASSPRVTEKLF

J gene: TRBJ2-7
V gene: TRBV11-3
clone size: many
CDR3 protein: ASSWGTSGRAPYEQY

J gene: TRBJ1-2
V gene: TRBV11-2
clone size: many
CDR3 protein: ASSTHRGDYGYT

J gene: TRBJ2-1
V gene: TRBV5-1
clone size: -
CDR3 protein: ASSLTAGGNPTYNEQF

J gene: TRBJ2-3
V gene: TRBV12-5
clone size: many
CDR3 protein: ATKLAGTDTQY

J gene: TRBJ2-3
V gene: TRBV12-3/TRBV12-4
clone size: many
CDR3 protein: ASSPGGSTDTQY

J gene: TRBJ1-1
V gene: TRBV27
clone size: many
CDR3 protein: ASRTGGGTEAF

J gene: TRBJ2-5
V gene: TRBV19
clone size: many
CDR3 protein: ASRDIRDKKQETQY

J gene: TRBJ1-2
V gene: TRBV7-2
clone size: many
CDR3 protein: ASSSTGYGYT

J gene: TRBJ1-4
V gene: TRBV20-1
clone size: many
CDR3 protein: SARGALELATNEKLF

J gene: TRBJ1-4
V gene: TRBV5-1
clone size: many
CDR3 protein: ASSLSTGPTNEKLF

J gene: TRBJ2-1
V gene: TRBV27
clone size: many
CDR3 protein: ASSRVNNEQF

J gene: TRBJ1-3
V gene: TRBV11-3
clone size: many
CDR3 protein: ASSSPDGGSGNTIY

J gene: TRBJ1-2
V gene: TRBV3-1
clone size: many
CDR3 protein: ASSSSGGFSGGYT

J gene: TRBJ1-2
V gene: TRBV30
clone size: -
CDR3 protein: AWSPGGGGYT

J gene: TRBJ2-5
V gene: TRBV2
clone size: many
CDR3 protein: ASTAFEEETQY

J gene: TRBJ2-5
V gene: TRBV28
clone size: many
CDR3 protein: ASRGAVETQY

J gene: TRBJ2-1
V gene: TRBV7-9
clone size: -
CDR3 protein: ASSPNIGDRGFNEQF

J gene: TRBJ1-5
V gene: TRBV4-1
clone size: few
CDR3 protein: ASSQVRGQGVNQPQH

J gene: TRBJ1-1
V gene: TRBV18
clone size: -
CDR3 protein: ASSQGNQNTEAF

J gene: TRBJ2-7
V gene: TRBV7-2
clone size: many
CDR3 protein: ASSPPGLAGGGQY

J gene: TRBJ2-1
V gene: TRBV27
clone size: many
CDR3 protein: ASSIEPTADEQF

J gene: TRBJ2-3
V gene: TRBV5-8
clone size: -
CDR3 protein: ASSWSSGRTDTQY

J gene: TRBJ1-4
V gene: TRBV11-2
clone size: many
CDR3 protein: ASSSNPVPSTNEKLF

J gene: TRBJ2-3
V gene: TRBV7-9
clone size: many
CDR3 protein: ASSPLSSGFTDTQY

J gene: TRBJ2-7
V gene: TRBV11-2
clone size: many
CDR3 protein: ASSLAVSYEQY

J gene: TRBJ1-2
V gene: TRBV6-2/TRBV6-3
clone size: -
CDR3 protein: ASSRGTGYSYGYT

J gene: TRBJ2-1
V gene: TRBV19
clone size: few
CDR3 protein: ASSIYESSYNEQF

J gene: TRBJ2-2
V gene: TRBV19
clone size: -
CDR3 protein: ASSPGRNTGELF

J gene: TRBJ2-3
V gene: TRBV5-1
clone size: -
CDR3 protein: ASSLRLMGTGANTQY

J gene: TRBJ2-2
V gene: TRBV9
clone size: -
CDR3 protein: ASNPFANTGELF

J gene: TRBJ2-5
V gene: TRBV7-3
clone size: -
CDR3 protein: ASSLIPGIETQY

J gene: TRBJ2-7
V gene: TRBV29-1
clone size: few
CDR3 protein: SVAQGTYEQY

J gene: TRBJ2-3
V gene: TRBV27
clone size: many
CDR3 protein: ASSLTGRTLSTDTQY

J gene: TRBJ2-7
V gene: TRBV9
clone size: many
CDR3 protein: ATNGDRDRYYEQY

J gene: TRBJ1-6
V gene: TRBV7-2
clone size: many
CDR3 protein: ASSQTGQTPRNNSPLH